This T cell receptor beta chain emerged from a study of cytomegalovirus exposure and HLA in healthy donors. General study points: The study assumed roughly uniform donor sequencing depth for presence/absence analyses. A later analysis linked a missense variant in DCLRE1C to the trimming of TCR beta V and J genes. Reports indicate that TCR beta sequences accurately predicted the HLA-A and HLA-B alleles of most subjects. At a 0.05 false discovery rate, a later analysis found approximately 15,000 TCR beta sequences to be associated with HLA alleles.

V lost 3 bases and J lost 4, with 9 bases in between. This CDR3 has 13 residues. Germline loops: CDR1 LNHDA, CDR2 SQIVND (reference sequence). The PCR was carried out with 60 Vbeta primers and 13 Jbeta primers. Data came from immunoSEQ multiplex PCR; TCRdb stores just in-frame clones and leaves some out. This table holds over 150,000 clones, about four fifths found once. As concerns this clone: Its antigen remains unidentified.

The source material was PBMCs. The sequence derives from a woman in her 30s in good health and CMV-seropositive. The chain uses TRBV19 and TRBJ1-2; a possible D gene is TRBD1 (5 bases). The CDR3: CASSIGGGYGYTF. CDR3 in DNA: TGTGCCAGTAGTATCGGCGGGGGCTATGGCTACACCTTC.